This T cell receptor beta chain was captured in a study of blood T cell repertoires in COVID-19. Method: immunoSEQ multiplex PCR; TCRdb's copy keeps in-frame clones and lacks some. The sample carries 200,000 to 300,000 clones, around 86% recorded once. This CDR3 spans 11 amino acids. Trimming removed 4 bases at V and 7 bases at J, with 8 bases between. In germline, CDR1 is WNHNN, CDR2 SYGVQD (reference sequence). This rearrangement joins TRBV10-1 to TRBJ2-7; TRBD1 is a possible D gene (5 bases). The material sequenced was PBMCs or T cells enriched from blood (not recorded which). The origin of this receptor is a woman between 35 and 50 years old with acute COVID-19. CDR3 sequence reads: CASSAGWEQYF. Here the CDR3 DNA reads TGCGCCAGCAGTGCAGGGTGGGAGCAGTACTTC.